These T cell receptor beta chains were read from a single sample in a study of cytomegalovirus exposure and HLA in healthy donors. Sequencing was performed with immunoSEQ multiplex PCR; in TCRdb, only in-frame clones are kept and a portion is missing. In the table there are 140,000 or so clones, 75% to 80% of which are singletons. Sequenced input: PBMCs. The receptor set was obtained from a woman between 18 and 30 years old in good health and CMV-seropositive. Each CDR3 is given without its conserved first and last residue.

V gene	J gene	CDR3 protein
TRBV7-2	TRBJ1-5	ASSLVGQGNQPQH
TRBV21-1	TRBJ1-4	ASGKDRRLDEKLF
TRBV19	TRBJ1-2	ASRSGGRNYGYT
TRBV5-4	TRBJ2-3	ASRAGTSGGTDTQY
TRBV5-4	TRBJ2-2	ASSLELRASGELF
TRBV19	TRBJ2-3	ASSSRADTQY
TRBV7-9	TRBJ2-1	ASSYSGGTNEQF
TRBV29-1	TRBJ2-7	SAAATGGSYEQY
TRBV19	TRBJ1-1	ASGTGLTLNTEAF
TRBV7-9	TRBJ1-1	ASSRAGQMNTEAF